This TCR beta chain is drawn from a study of control samples from healthy donors and cancer patients. V was cut by 1 base and J by 8 bases, with 12 bases left in between. Germline V gene lookup returns CDR1 SEHNR and CDR2 FQNEAQ (reference sequence). The CDR3 covers 14 residues. TCRdb's copy holds only in-frame clones and misses some; the assay was immunoSEQ multiplex PCR. The table lists under 150,000 clones, 88% of them singletons. Comments on this clone: The sample carries other DNA sequences with the same CDR3.

Input material: blood. This chain joins TRBV7-9 and TRBJ2-1; D is possibly TRBD2 (6 bases). The sequence came from a woman aged 70 to 79 in good health. The CDR3 DNA follows: TGTGCCAGCAGCTTAGTCTCGGGGGAACATGAGCAGTTCTTC. Its protein is CASSLVSGEHEQFF.